This T cell receptor (beta chain) was profiled in a study of PD-1 blockade in classical Hodgkin lymphoma. Notes on the study in general: The causes of the repertoire differences, possibly disease activity or prior therapy, remain undefined.

Time point in this sample: cycle 4 day 1 (C4D1), after more than five weeks of nivolumab. Every one of the patients relapsed after autologous stem cell transplantation (brentuximab vedotin exposure was variable). This clone occurred a few times. Its specificity is unknown. Assay used: immunoSEQ multiplex PCR; TCRdb lists only in-frame clones, some missing. The table includes roughly 56,000 clones, roughly 87% detected once. CDR3 length equals 13 residues. The V gene's germline CDR1 is SGHRS and CDR2 YFSETQ. Trimming left V 3 bases short and J 7 bases short, with 13 bases between. This chain uses TRBV5-1 with TRBJ1-2, with D maybe TRBD1 (6 bases). This clonotype originated in a human donor with classical Hodgkin lymphoma. Sample: peripheral blood mononuclear cells (PBMCs), taken before the fourth cycle of nivolumab. The CDR3, as DNA: TGCGCCAGCAGCTCGTCGACAGGCGGTGGCTACACCTTC. It encodes CASSSSTGGGYTF.